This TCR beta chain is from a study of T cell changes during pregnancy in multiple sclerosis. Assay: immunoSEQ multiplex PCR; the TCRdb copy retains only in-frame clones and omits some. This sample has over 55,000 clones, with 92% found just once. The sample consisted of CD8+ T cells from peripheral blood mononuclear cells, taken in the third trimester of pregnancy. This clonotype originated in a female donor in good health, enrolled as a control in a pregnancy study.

DNA for the CDR3: TGTGCCTGGGGTCAGGGGGCGCGTTCGGTTAACTATGGCTACACCTTC. Its translation is CAWGQGARSVNYGYTF. The V and J genes are TRBV30 and TRBJ1-2, with 8 bases lining up with TRBD1. Trimming cost V 5 bases and J 1 base; bases outside gene matches: 12. The germline CDR1 and CDR2 sequences are GTSNPN and SVGIG (reference sequence). The length of the CDR3 is 16 residues.